Presented here are 14 T cell receptor beta chains from one specimen sequenced in a study of technical replicates of blood from several donors. Only in-frame clones appear in the TCRdb table, and some are missing; sequencing was by immunoSEQ multiplex PCR. This table has 85,000 to 100,000 clones, approximately 96% appearing once. Input material: T cells isolated from PBMCs. Every receptor here comes from a human donor in good health.

This rearrangement joins TRBV6-1 to TRBJ2-7, with 7 positions matching TRBD1. CDR1 and CDR2 (germline): MNHNS, SASEGT. The J segment lost 1 base and the V segment lost 6 bases, leaving 3 bases of the junction unmatched. The CDR3 length is 13 residues. CDR3 nucleotide sequence: TGTGCCAGCAGGCCGGGACAGTCCTACGAGCAGTACTTC. It translates to CASRPGQSYEQYF.

The chain carries TRBV5-1 and TRBJ2-3, with 9 bases that match TRBD2. The V segment lost 4 bases and the J segment 4 bases; nucleotides outside the gene matches: 25. This CDR3 has 21 amino acids. Germline V lookup: CDR1 SGHRS, CDR2 YFSETQ. The CDR3 DNA follows: TGCGCCAGCAGCATGCCGGTGGGGTTTTGGGTAGCGGGGGCCCAAGCAGATACGCAGTATTTT. This codes for CASSMPVGFWVAGAQADTQYF.

This clone was recorded only once. This chain links TRBV15 with TRBJ2-3; possible D gene TRBD2, 6 bases. With 3 bases removed from V and 3 bases from J, the gap between germline ends came to 16 bases. CDR3 length: 16 amino acids. In germline, CDR1 is LNHNV, CDR2 YYDKDF (reference sequence). The CDR3 reads CATSSIAEAGTDTQYF. The CDR3 DNA reads TGTGCCACCAGCAGTATAGCGGAGGCCGGGACAGATACGCAGTATTTT.

This clone is a singleton in its sample. The chain uses TRBV7-9 and TRBJ1-4; D unclear. The V end lost 1 base, the J end lost 8 bases, and 5 bases lay between the germline ends. Germline V gene sequence: CDR1 SEHNR, CDR2 FQNEAQ (reference sequence). The CDR3 is 12 residues long. In DNA, the CDR3 is TGTGCCAGCAGCTTAGGAGGCGAAAAACTGTTTTTT. Its translation is CASSLGGEKLFF.

The J gene is TRBJ2-1, the V gene TRBV19, with a possible D match to TRBD1 (5 bases). With 3 bases removed from V and 6 bases from J, the gap between germline ends came to 9 bases. Germline V lookup: CDR1 LNHDA, CDR2 SQIVND (reference sequence). The CDR3 contains 13 residues. In DNA form, the CDR3 reads TGTGCCAGTAGTATCTTGCAGGGCAATGAGCAGTTCTTC. Amino acid sequence: CASSILQGNEQFF.

The rearrangement links TRBV9 to TRBJ1-2; D might be TRBD1 (5 bases). V gave up 8 bases and J gave up 0 bases, with 11 bases separating them. The germline CDR1 and CDR2 sequences are SGDLS and YYNGEE. This CDR3 spans 13 amino acids. CDR3 residues: CASWSGTNYGYTF. In DNA, the CDR3 is TGTGCCAGTTGGTCAGGGACTAACTATGGCTACACCTTC.

This clone was observed once. This chain joins TRBV10-3 and TRBJ1-2; 7 nucleotides align to TRBD1. The CDR3 has 14 amino acids. The J segment lost 3 bases and the V segment lost 7 bases, leaving 8 bases of the junction unmatched. CDR1 and CDR2 from the germline V gene are ENHRY and SYGVKD. The CDR3 bases are TGTGCCATCAAATTCGGACAGGCCTACTATGGCTACACCTTC. It encodes CAIKFGQAYYGYTF.

The chain joins TRBV10-3 to TRBJ1-1; D is possibly TRBD1 (6 bases). Trimming took 7 bases from V and 1 from J, leaving 13 bases between them. Germline loops: CDR1 ENHRY, CDR2 SYGVKD. This CDR3 comprises 14 residues. The CDR3 is CAITAGTTNTEAFF. As DNA, the CDR3 is TGTGCCATCACTGCTGGGACAACGAACACTGAAGCTTTCTTT.

The V and J genes are TRBV20-1 and TRBJ2-3; D unclear. Trimming shortened V by 8 bases and J by 1 base, and 7 bases separated the two germline ends. Germline loops: CDR1 DFQATT, CDR2 SNEGSKA (reference sequence). The CDR3 has 11 residues. CDR3 nucleotide sequence: TGCAGTCCCGCGGGCACAGATACGCAGTATTTT. It codes for CSPAGTDTQYF.

The rearrangement joins TRBV5-6 to TRBJ2-7, with D possibly being TRBD2 (6 bases). There are 17 residues in the CDR3. Trimming took 4 bases from V and 4 from J, leaving 24 bases between them. Germline assignment: CDR1 SGHDT and CDR2 YYEEEE. The CDR3 reads CASSLILSRRTTYEQYF. The CDR3 nucleotides are TGTGCCAGCAGCCTTATCCTCTCGAGAAGGACTACTTACGAGCAGTACTTC.

This clone occurred once. The chain couples TRBV2 to TRBJ2-2; D may be TRBD2 (6 bases). V dropped 8 bases and J dropped 7 bases, with 20 bases sitting between them. The CDR3 is made up of 15 amino acids. CDR1 and CDR2 (germline): SNHLY, FYNNEI. CDR3 amino acids: CASRPGEVPNGELFF. CDR3 in DNA: TGTGCCAGCCGTCCGGGGGAAGTACCAAACGGGGAGCTGTTTTTT.

The chain is built from TRBV28 and TRBJ2-7; TRBD1 aligns across 7 bases. Germline-derived CDR1 and CDR2 are MDHEN and SYDVKM. Trimming cost V 3 bases and J 5 bases; bases outside gene matches: 7. The length of the CDR3 is 14 residues. In nucleotides, the CDR3 is TGTGCCAGCAGTTTTTTCAACAGGGGCCACGAGCAGTACTTC. This gives the protein CASSFFNRGHEQYF. The variable domain in full, with the rest retrieved from reference TRBV28 and TRBJ2-7, is DVKVTQSSRYLVKRTGEKVFLECVQDMDHENMFWYRQDPGLGLRLIYFSYDVKMKEKGDIPEGYSVSREKKERFSLILESASTNQTSMYLCASSFFNRGHEQYFGPGTRLTVT.

The J gene is TRBJ2-3, the V gene TRBV5-6; D not certain. CDR1 is SGHDT, CDR2 YYEEEE, per germline. V was shortened by 0 bases and J by 8 bases, with 7 bases between the two germline ends. The CDR3 extends over 12 amino acids. The CDR3 loop reads CASSLVQATQYF. The CDR3 DNA is TGTGCCAGCAGCTTGGTCCAGGCTACGCAGTATTTT.

CDR3 protein: CATAQGRTVGETQYF. DNA of the CDR3: TGTGCCACCGCACAGGGGAGGACCGTAGGAGAGACCCAGTACTTC. The genes are TRBV19 and TRBJ2-5; D might be TRBD1 (7 bases). The germline V gene encodes CDR1 LNHDA and CDR2 SQIVND (reference sequence). The V and J ends lost 10 bases and 4 bases respectively, with 22 bases between them. This CDR3 has 15 residues. The full variable domain, its missing parts supplied by reference TRBV19 and TRBJ2-5, is DGGITQSPKYLFRKEGQNVTLSCEQNLNHDAMYWYRQDPGQGLRLIYYSQIVNDFQKGDIAEGYSVSREKKESFPLTVTSAQKNPTAFYLCATAQGRTVGETQYFGPGTRLLVL.